A selection of T cell receptor beta chains follows, all from one sample in a study of blood T cells in healthy people across ages. TCRdb analysed the 5' RACE reads with MiXCR anew, one entry per CDR3 protein. Of roughly 800,000 distinct CDR3 sequences in the sample, about 37% were seen once. Sequences were obtained from blood. Receptors were obtained from a man between 18 and 35 years old in good health. Each CDR3 is given with its conserved first and last residue. Rows give clone size only sometimes, using once, few, many, or a class for an expanded clone.

clone size: few
J gene: -
V gene: TRBV5-6
CDR3 protein: CASSPNGVDWLGEQYF

clone size: -
J gene: -
V gene: TRBV20-1
CDR3 protein: CSARGLQGVFETQYF

clone size: -
J gene: TRBJ2-3
V gene: TRBV28
CDR3 protein: CASRRAGLADTQYF

clone size: -
J gene: TRBJ1-1
V gene: TRBV4-3
CDR3 protein: CASSQDLRRQYTEAFF

clone size: many
J gene: TRBJ1-5
V gene: TRBV28
CDR3 protein: CASSLSDVIGGQPQHF

clone size: few
J gene: TRBJ1-1
V gene: TRBV20-1
CDR3 protein: CSAGWTGNTEAFF

clone size: few
J gene: TRBJ2-7
V gene: TRBV9
CDR3 protein: CASSVAGVNEQYF

clone size: many
J gene: TRBJ2-7
V gene: TRBV6-2/TRBV6-3
CDR3 protein: CATSTGRGYEQYF

clone size: -
J gene: TRBJ1-5
V gene: TRBV20-1
CDR3 protein: CSAVPDRGRDQPQHF

clone size: -
J gene: -
V gene: TRBV12-3/TRBV12-4
CDR3 protein: CASSSQQGREDIQYF

clone size: -
J gene: TRBJ2-5
V gene: TRBV12-3/TRBV12-4
CDR3 protein: CASSLTGTEKETQYF

clone size: -
J gene: TRBJ2-4
V gene: TRBV4-1
CDR3 protein: CASSQGRTVAKNVQYF

clone size: -
J gene: TRBJ1-5
V gene: TRBV28
CDR3 protein: CASSSSGDGSNQPQHF

clone size: -
J gene: TRBJ2-1
V gene: TRBV27
CDR3 protein: CASCLARSYNEQFF

clone size: many
J gene: TRBJ1-2
V gene: TRBV20-1
CDR3 protein: CSARENPGQGDGYTF